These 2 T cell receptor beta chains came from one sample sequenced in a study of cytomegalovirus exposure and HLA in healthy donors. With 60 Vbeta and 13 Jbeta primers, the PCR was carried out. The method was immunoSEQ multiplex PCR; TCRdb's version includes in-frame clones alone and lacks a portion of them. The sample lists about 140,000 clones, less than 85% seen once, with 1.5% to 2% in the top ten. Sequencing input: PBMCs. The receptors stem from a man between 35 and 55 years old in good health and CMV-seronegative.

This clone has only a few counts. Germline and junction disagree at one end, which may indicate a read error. The CDR3 sequence: CASRLDSPQETQYF. The CDR3 DNA is TGTGCCAGCCGCTTGGACAGTCCCCAAGAGACCCAGTACTTC. The V and J genes are TRBV5-4 and TRBJ2-5, with a weak D call TRBD1 (6 bases). Germline V gives CDR1 SGHNT, CDR2 YYREEE (reference sequence). The CDR3 runs 14 residues.

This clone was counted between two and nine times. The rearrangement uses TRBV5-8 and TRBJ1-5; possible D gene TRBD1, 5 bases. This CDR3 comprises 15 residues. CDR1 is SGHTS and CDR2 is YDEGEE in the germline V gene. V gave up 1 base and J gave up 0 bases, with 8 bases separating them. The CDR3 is CASSLQGVSNQPQHF. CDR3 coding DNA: TGTGCCAGCAGCTTGCAAGGGGTTAGCAATCAGCCCCAGCATTTT.